This T cell receptor (beta chain) stems from a study of blood T cells in healthy people across ages. Whole-study results and caveats: Roughly linear declines in TCR beta diversity per million T cells occurred with age.

The authors ran a second PCR of about 7 to 12 cycles using a sample-barcoded 5' primer and a J-beta primer mix. One entry per CDR3 protein, called by TCRdb with MiXCR from the 5' RACE reads. Of just under 750,000 distinct CDR3 sequences in the sample, approximately 22% were seen once. This clonotype was seen only a few times. No antigen is known for it. Donors each provided roughly 9.6 milliliters of peripheral blood. Material for sequencing was blood. The clonotype was recovered from a man between 70 and 80 years old in good health.

The CDR3 protein is CSAWIKETQYF. CDR3 sequence (DNA): TGCAGTGCTTGGATTAAAGAGACCCAGTACTTC. The chain is built from TRBV20-1 and TRBJ2-5; D gene uncertain. Germline lookup yields CDR1 DFQATT and CDR2 SNEGSKA (reference sequence). This CDR3 has 11 residues. The germline V and J ends were trimmed by 5 bases and 3 bases, with 7 bases remaining between them.